These 31 T cell receptor beta chains were all obtained from the same sample, sequenced in a study of T cells expressing NK-cell markers. TCRdb re-called the 5' RACE reads and gives one entry per CDR3 protein, without DNA. This listing includes 450,000 to 600,000 distinct CDR3 sequences. Sequencing input: blood T cells: a sorted CD56 or NKG2C T cell subset, CD4+ or CD8+ T cells, or bulk PBMC T cells (not recorded which). These receptors all come from a man between 18 and 29 years old in good health.

The rearrangement links TRBV18 to TRBJ2-3; lacking DNA, the TRBD1 call made by TCRdb goes unchecked. Germline loops: CDR1 KGHSH, CDR2 LQKENI. The length of the CDR3 is 16 residues. The CDR3 spells CASSLTGDPSTDTQYF.

This chain uses TRBV5-1 with TRBJ2-6; without DNA, the TCRdb call of TRBD1 cannot be checked. CDR1 is SGHRS and CDR2 is YFSETQ in the germline V gene. The CDR3 runs to 19 residues. CDR3: CASSLRPAGIVTGANVLTF.

V is TRBV7-8 and J is TRBJ2-1; absent DNA, TCRdb's TRBD2 call cannot be checked. Germline-derived CDR1 and CDR2 are SGHVS and FQNEAQ. The CDR3 is made up of 15 amino acids. Here the CDR3 reads CASSLRPGLAEEQFF. Looking up the rest from reference TRBV7-8 and TRBJ2-1 gives the full variable domain: GAGVSQSPRYKVAKRGQDVALRCDPISGHVSLFWYQQALGQGPEFLTYFQNEAQLDKSGLPSDRFFAERPEGSVSTLKIQRTQQEDSAVYLCASSLRPGLAEEQFFGPGTRLTVL.

This chain connects TRBV12-3 or TRBV12-4 to TRBJ2-5; TCRdb proposes TRBD1, but this gene call is untestable without DNA. The CDR3 covers 14 residues. CDR3 region: CASRGDRNQETQYF.

The CDR3 loop reads CASTTNPTGGMDTQYF. The chain combines TRBV5-1 with TRBJ2-3; as DNA is missing, the TRBD1 call by TCRdb cannot be tested. The CDR3 covers 16 residues. Germline loops: CDR1 SGHRS, CDR2 YFSETQ.

This chain uses TRBV6-5 with TRBJ1-2. The CDR3 length is 14 residues. Germline CDR1 and CDR2: MNHEY and SVGAGI. The CDR3 here is CASSYGTTGYGYTF.

The chain is built from TRBV6-1 and TRBJ2-1; the TCRdb call, TRBD2, lacks DNA for checking. This CDR3 comprises 15 residues. In germline, CDR1 is MNHNS, CDR2 SASEGT. CDR3 sequence reads: CASSDGGLRRNEQFF.

V and J are TRBV29-1 and TRBJ1-2; without DNA, the TCRdb call of TRBD1 cannot be checked. CDR1 and CDR2 (germline): SQVTM, ANQGSEA. This CDR3 comprises 13 residues. The CDR3 protein is CSVSTEPNYGYTF.

V and J are TRBV20-1 and TRBJ2-1. The CDR3 spans 12 residues. The germline CDR1 and CDR2 sequences are DFQATT and SNEGSKA (reference sequence). The CDR3 protein is CSAPNLYNEQFF.

The chain carries TRBV7-9 and TRBJ1-1; the D gene TCRdb calls, TRBD1, cannot be checked with no DNA. This CDR3 is built from 15 residues. Germline V gives CDR1 SEHNR, CDR2 FQNEAQ (reference sequence). This CDR3 reads CASTPEVNTDTEAFF.

The chain employs TRBV12-3 or TRBV12-4 and TRBJ1-4; without DNA, the TCRdb call of TRBD1 cannot be checked. This CDR3 region has 13 residues. The CDR3 region is CASRPRGREKLFF.

The V and J genes are TRBV14 and TRBJ2-1; TCRdb indicates TRBD2, and absent DNA this call remains unverified. CDR1 is SGHDN, CDR2 FVKESK, per germline. The length of the CDR3 is 15 residues. The CDR3 here is CASSPLTSGYNEQFF.

The chain uses TRBV25-1 and TRBJ2-3; no DNA is available, so the TRBD2 call from TCRdb remains unchecked. The CDR3 sequence is 14 residues long. Germline loops: CDR1 MGHDK, CDR2 SYGVNS. The CDR3 loop reads CASNGRREENTQYF.

The chain links TRBV6-2 or TRBV6-3 to TRBJ2-7; the TRBD1 assignment by TCRdb is unverifiable without DNA. Germline lookup yields CDR1 MNHEY and CDR2 SVGEGT. The CDR3 length is 16 residues. The CDR3 reads CASSYDDREGDYEQYF.

The genes are TRBV15 and TRBJ1-2. Germline lookup yields CDR1 LNHNV and CDR2 YYDKDF (reference sequence). The CDR3 length is 15 residues. CDR3 region: CATSDGRRDNYGYTF.

The chain is built from TRBV11-2 and TRBJ1-6; as DNA is missing, the TRBD1 call by TCRdb cannot be tested. CDR3 size: 17 residues. CDR1 SGHAT and CDR2 FQNNGV come from the germline V gene. CDR3 region: CASSLEVLAGVVSPLHF.

V gene TRBV5-1 combines with J gene TRBJ2-7; absent DNA, TCRdb's TRBD2 call cannot be checked. The CDR3 loop spans 16 amino acids. CDR1 and CDR2 (germline): SGHRS, YFSETQ. The CDR3 is CASSGGLADYSYEQYF.

The CDR3 protein is CASSETTGTGGTDTQYF. The rearrangement joins TRBV6-1 to TRBJ2-3; TCRdb's assignment of TRBD1 cannot be checked, as there is no DNA. The CDR3 loop spans 17 amino acids. Germline V gene lookup returns CDR1 MNHNS and CDR2 SASEGT.

This chain uses TRBV7-2 with TRBJ2-3; TCRdb calls TRBD1, which cannot be checked without DNA. CDR1 is SGHTA, CDR2 FQGNSA, per germline. CDR3 length equals 14 residues. CDR3 sequence reads: CASSLKTGADTQYF.

The CDR3 spells CASSPAPGTGNEQFF. The rearrangement uses TRBV12-3 or TRBV12-4 and TRBJ2-1; TCRdb returns TRBD1, unconfirmable since there is no DNA. CDR3 length: 15 amino acids.

This chain links TRBV20-1 with TRBJ2-3; lacking DNA, the TRBD1 call made by TCRdb goes unchecked. Germline V lookup: CDR1 DFQATT, CDR2 SNEGSKA (reference sequence). The CDR3 extends over 16 amino acids. CDR3 residues: CSARDFQQARTDTQYF.

The chain has TRBV12-3 or TRBV12-4 and TRBJ2-1; TCRdb's assignment of TRBD1 cannot be checked, as there is no DNA. CDR3 length: 15 residues. CDR3 sequence: CASSDRGSTQNEQFF.

J is TRBJ2-5 and V is TRBV28; TCRdb outputs TRBD2, but without DNA this stays unchecked. The CDR3 is made up of 13 amino acids. Germline V gene lookup returns CDR1 MDHEN and CDR2 SYDVKM. The CDR3 is CASSRTSVETQYF.

The chain recombines TRBV6-2 or TRBV6-3 with TRBJ2-2; absent DNA, TCRdb's TRBD1 call cannot be checked. CDR3 length equals 14 residues. The V gene's germline CDR1 is MNHEY and CDR2 SVGEGT. CDR3 loop: CAHKRGTNTGELFF.

J is TRBJ2-1 and V is TRBV9; the D call of TRBD1 rests on TCRdb alone, since no DNA is present to check it. The germline CDR1 and CDR2 sequences are SGDLS and YYNGEE. This CDR3 region has 15 residues. The CDR3 reads CASSVQGAENNEQFF. The full variable domain, rest sourced from reference TRBV9 and TRBJ2-1, is DSGVTQTPKHLITATGQRVTLRCSPRSGDLSVYWYQQSLDQGLQFLIQYYNGEERAKGNILERFSAQQFPDLHSELNLSSLELGDSALYFCASSVQGAENNEQFFGPGTRLTVL.

The gene calls are TRBV5-1 and TRBJ2-7; there is no DNA to check the TCRdb D call of TRBD1. This CDR3 has 12 amino acids. Looked up from germline, CDR1 is SGHRS and CDR2 is YFSETQ. CDR3 protein: CASSFGTGKQYF.

The chain joins TRBV4-1 to TRBJ1-1. Looked up from germline, CDR1 is MGHRA and CDR2 is YSYEKL. The CDR3 loop spans 18 amino acids. This chain's CDR3 is CASSQLSEGRGMNTEAFF.

This chain connects TRBV20-1 to TRBJ1-5; absent DNA, TCRdb's TRBD1 call cannot be checked. Per germline, CDR1 DFQATT and CDR2 SNEGSKA (reference sequence). The CDR3 length is 14 residues. CDR3 region: CSAIGQDSNQPQHF.

The chain employs TRBV5-1 and TRBJ1-2; TCRdb calls TRBD1, which cannot be checked without DNA. The CDR3 sequence is 18 residues long. Germline-derived CDR1 and CDR2 are SGHRS and YFSETQ. CDR3 region: CASSFGARTADPNYGYTF.

The J gene is TRBJ2-1, the V gene TRBV12-3 or TRBV12-4. This CDR3 has 11 amino acids. CDR3 loop: CASSWNNEQFF.

This rearrangement joins TRBV25-1 to TRBJ1-3. Germline V gene lookup returns CDR1 MGHDK and CDR2 SYGVNS. The CDR3 is 13 amino acids. This CDR3 reads CASNEAGGNTIYF.